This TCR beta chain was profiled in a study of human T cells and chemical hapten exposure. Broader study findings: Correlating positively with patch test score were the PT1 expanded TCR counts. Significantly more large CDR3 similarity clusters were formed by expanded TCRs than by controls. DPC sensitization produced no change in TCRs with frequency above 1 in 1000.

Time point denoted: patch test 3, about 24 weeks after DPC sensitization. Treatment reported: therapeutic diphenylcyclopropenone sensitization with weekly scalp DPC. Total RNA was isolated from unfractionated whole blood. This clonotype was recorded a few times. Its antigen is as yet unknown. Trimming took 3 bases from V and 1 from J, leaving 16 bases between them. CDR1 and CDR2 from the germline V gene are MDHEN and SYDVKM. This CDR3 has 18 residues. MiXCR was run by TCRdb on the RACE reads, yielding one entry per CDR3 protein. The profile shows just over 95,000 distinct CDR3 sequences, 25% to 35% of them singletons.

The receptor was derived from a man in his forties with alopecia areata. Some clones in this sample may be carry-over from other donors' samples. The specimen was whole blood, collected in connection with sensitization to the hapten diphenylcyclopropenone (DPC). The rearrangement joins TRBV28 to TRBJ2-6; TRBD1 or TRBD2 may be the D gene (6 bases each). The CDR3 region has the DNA TGTGCCAGCAGTTTCGAGGGGGAGGCGCTTTCTGGGGCCAACGTCCTGACTTTC. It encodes CASSFEGEALSGANVLTF.